This section outlines one T cell receptor beta chain sequence together with its context. TCRdb keeps only in-frame clones here, not all; method: immunoSEQ multiplex PCR. The data contain approximately 110,000 clones, 80% to 90% of them singletons. Germline V gene sequence: CDR1 WSHSY, CDR2 SAAADI. This CDR3 has 13 residues. V lost 5 bases to trimming and J lost 3 bases; unmatched junction nucleotides: 1. This sample is part of a study of blood T cell repertoires in COVID-19. Input material: peripheral blood. This rearrangement joins TRBV10-2 to TRBJ2-5; 9 nucleotides agree with TRBD2. This TCR was recovered from a woman at least 80 years old with acute or convalescent COVID-19. Here the CDR3 DNA reads TGCGCCAGCAGTCGACTAGCGGAAGAGACCCAGTACTTC. Protein sequence: CASSRLAEETQYF.